One sample yielded the 23 T cell receptor beta chains listed below, sequenced in a study of blood T cell repertoires in COVID-19. Clones were sequenced by immunoSEQ multiplex PCR, and TCRdb holds only the in-frame ones, with some missing. The sample lists some 250,000 clones; more than 70% were seen once. Sequenced: peripheral blood. The receptors come from a man aged 80 or over with acute or convalescent COVID-19.

The chain links TRBV7-9 to TRBJ2-7, with TRBD1 matching over 8 bases. The CDR3 has 15 residues. Germline V gene sequence: CDR1 SEHNR, CDR2 FQNEAQ (reference sequence). V lost 4 bases to trimming and J lost 4 bases; unmatched junction nucleotides: 9. The CDR3 coding sequence is TGTGCCAGCAGCTCACTCGGACAGGGAACATACGAGCAGTACTTC. This translates into CASSSLGQGTYEQYF.

The chain combines TRBV28 with TRBJ1-3; D possibly corresponds to TRBD1 (6 bases). The CDR3 is 14 residues long. CDR1 is MDHEN and CDR2 is SYDVKM in the germline V gene. Deletions cut 5 bases from V and 4 bases from J, with 12 bases between. DNA for the CDR3: TGTGCCAGCAGTCCACAGGGCCGAGGAAACACCATATATTTT. Translating it yields CASSPQGRGNTIYF.

This chain connects TRBV19 to TRBJ1-5; maybe TRBD1 (5 bases). Germline V CDR1 and CDR2: LNHDA, SQIVND (reference sequence). Deletions cut 6 bases from V and 3 bases from J, with 9 bases between. The CDR3 covers 13 residues. The CDR3 sequence: CASSQGSNQPQHF. The DNA for the CDR3 is TGTGCCAGTAGCCAGGGCTCCAATCAGCCCCAGCATTTT.

This rearrangement joins TRBV27 to TRBJ1-5; D possibly corresponds to TRBD1 (6 bases). The CDR3 extends over 18 amino acids. CDR1 MNHEY and CDR2 SMNVEV come from the germline V gene (reference sequence). V dropped 5 bases and J dropped 0 bases, with 20 bases sitting between them. CDR3 amino acids: CASSPLDRRFYSNQPQHF. The CDR3 DNA reads TGTGCCAGCAGTCCCCTTGACAGGAGATTCTATAGCAATCAGCCCCAGCATTTT.

CDR3 in DNA: TGTGCCAGCAGTCAGGGTAACTATGGCTACACCTTC. As protein: CASSQGNYGYTF. The gene calls are TRBV11-2 and TRBJ1-2, with D perhaps matching TRBD1 (5 bases). V was trimmed by 6 bases and J by 1 base, leaving 6 bases between them. This CDR3 contains 12 residues. The V gene's germline CDR1 is SGHAT and CDR2 FQNNGV.

The rearrangement joins TRBV7-2 to TRBJ1-1, with no clear D. This CDR3 spans 15 amino acids. Germline values: CDR1 SGHTA, CDR2 FQGNSA. V gave up 5 bases and J gave up 11 bases, with 24 bases separating them. The CDR3 nucleotides are TGTGCCAGCAGCCCTAGGAAGCTGGATAGCAGTGACGCTTTCTTT. Its translation: CASSPRKLDSSDAFF.

Note on this clone: An end of the junction does not agree with germline; a read error may underlie this. The chain carries TRBV7-7 and TRBJ2-5; the match to TRBD1 covers 9 bases. CDR1 SSHAT and CDR2 FNYEAQ come from the germline V gene (reference sequence). The CDR3 is made up of 15 amino acids. CDR3 sequence reads: CASSRDRVGQETQYF. The CDR3 nucleotides are TGTGCTAGCAGCCGGGACAGGGTAGGCCAAGAGACCCAGTACTTC.

The chain employs TRBV4-3 and TRBJ1-6; 8 bases line up with TRBD1. The CDR3 loop spans 16 amino acids. Germline V gene data show CDR1 as LGHNA and CDR2 as YSLEER. Trimming cost V 1 base and J 7 bases; bases outside gene matches: 6. CDR3 bases: TGCGCCAGCAGCCAAGTTGGAGGACAGGGAAATTCACCCCTCCACTTT. This sequence encodes CASSQVGGQGNSPLHF.

The rearrangement uses TRBV6-5 and TRBJ2-7, with a weak D call TRBD1 (7 bases). Germline CDR1 and CDR2: MNHEY and SVGAGI. V was pared by 7 bases and J by 6 bases, with 19 bases between. This CDR3 comprises 14 residues. The CDR3 DNA follows: TGTGCCAGCAAACCGACAGGGAGGTTCGGCGAGCAGTACTTC. It is translated as CASKPTGRFGEQYF.

The CDR3 loop reads CASSVDPAGQGVDEQFF. Written as DNA, the CDR3 is TGTGCCAGCAGCGTAGACCCCGCTGGACAGGGGGTGGATGAGCAGTTCTTC. The rearrangement links TRBV9 to TRBJ2-1, with 10 bases matching TRBD1. J gave up 8 bases and V 0 bases, and 11 bases lay outside the gene matches. Germline values: CDR1 SGDLS, CDR2 YYNGEE. There are 17 residues in the CDR3.

The chain carries TRBV5-6 and TRBJ2-7, with a weak D call TRBD1 (6 bases). The CDR3 length is 14 residues. Germline V CDR1 and CDR2: SGHDT, YYEEEE. V dropped 0 bases and J dropped 2 bases, with 9 bases sitting between them. The CDR3 coding sequence is TGTGCCAGCAGCTTGGGAGGGGGACCCTACGAGCAGTACTTC. It specifies CASSLGGGPYEQYF. Based on the CDR3 plus reference TRBV5-6 and TRBJ2-7, the full variable domain is DAGVTQSPTHLIKTRGQQVTLRCSPKSGHDTVSWYQQALGQGPQFIFQYYEEEERQRGNFPDRFSGHQFPNYSSELNVNALLLGDSALYLCASSLGGGPYEQYFGPGTRLTVT.

The chain recombines TRBV28 with TRBJ1-6, with a possible D match to TRBD1 (6 bases). V lost 4 bases and J 7 bases, leaving 11 bases between the germline ends. Germline V gene lookup returns CDR1 MDHEN and CDR2 SYDVKM. The CDR3 runs to 14 residues. The chain's CDR3 is CASSSRGRNSPLHF. DNA of the CDR3: TGTGCCAGCAGTTCCAGGGGTAGAAATTCACCCCTCCACTTT.

The chain joins TRBV5-8 to TRBJ2-1; 11 positions match TRBD2. There are 15 residues in the CDR3. Germline V gene sequence: CDR1 SGHTS, CDR2 YDEGEE. The V gene end was trimmed by 0 bases and the J gene end by 5 bases; junction bases not matched to a gene: 1. The CDR3 protein is CASSLVLAGDNEQFF. CDR3 coding DNA: TGTGCCAGCAGCTTGGTACTAGCGGGGGACAATGAGCAGTTCTTC.

The V call is TRBV28, the J call TRBJ1-5; D not certain. The ends were cut back, 7 bases at V and 7 bases at J, with 11 bases in the middle. Germline V gene lookup returns CDR1 MDHEN and CDR2 SYDVKM. There are 12 residues in the CDR3. CDR3 protein: CASNGRSQPQHF. As DNA, the CDR3 is TGTGCCAGCAACGGCAGGTCCCAGCCCCAGCATTTT.

As regards this clone: With a much larger clone just one base away, this may be a read error. This same CDR3 is encoded by further DNA sequences in the sample. This sequence joins TRBV2 and TRBJ1-1, with 8 bases matching TRBD1. Germline CDR1 SNHLY, CDR2 FYNNEI. With V trimmed by 6 bases and J by 2 bases, 2 bases remained unmatched. This CDR3 has 13 residues. CDR3 sequence reads: CASRQGVNTEAFF. DNA for the CDR3: TGTGCCAGCAGACAGGGGGTAAACACTGAAGCTTTCTTT.

This clone was observed a few times. The chain is built from TRBV9 and TRBJ2-3, with TRBD2 matching over 11 bases. Per the germline V gene, CDR1 is SGDLS and CDR2 is YYNGEE. Trimming cost V 3 bases and J 0 bases; bases outside gene matches: 3. The CDR3 is 16 amino acids. CDR3 in amino acids: CASSGRLAGSTDTQYF. CDR3 in DNA: TGTGCCAGCAGCGGACGACTAGCGGGGAGCACAGATACGCAGTATTTT.

This clone was seen more than once but under ten times. The rearrangement joins TRBV2 to TRBJ2-3; D possibly corresponds to TRBD1 (5 bases). The CDR3 extends over 17 amino acids. Trimming shortened V by 2 bases and J by 0 bases, and 15 bases separated the two germline ends. Per the germline V gene, CDR1 is SNHLY and CDR2 is FYNNEI. The CDR3 DNA reads TGTGCCAGCAGTGAATTGGTAGGGGCTTCGAGCACAGATACGCAGTATTTT. Its translation: CASSELVGASSTDTQYF. Together with reference TRBV2 and TRBJ2-3, the CDR3 gives the full variable domain: EPEVTQTPSHQVTQMGQEVILRCVPISNHLYFYWYRQILGQKVEFLVSFYNNEISEKSEIFDDQFSVERPDGSNFTLKIRSTKLEDSAMYFCASSELVGASSTDTQYFGPGTRLTVL.

V is TRBV7-2 and J is TRBJ2-2; tentatively, D is TRBD2 (6 bases). The CDR3 has 15 amino acids. Trimming left V 0 bases short and J 5 bases short, with 10 bases between. CDR1 and CDR2 (germline): SGHTA, FQGNSA. The CDR3 reads CASSLAGGSTGELFF. Written as DNA, the CDR3 is TGTGCCAGCAGCTTAGCGGGAGGATCTACCGGGGAGCTGTTTTTT.

J is TRBJ1-1 and V is TRBV6-6, with unresolved D. There are 15 residues in the CDR3. The germline gives CDR1 MNHNY, CDR2 SVGAGI (reference sequence). V was pared by 2 bases and J by 1 base, with 11 bases between. Here the CDR3 reads CASSYPLVGNTEAFF. CDR3 coding DNA: TGTGCCAGCAGTTACCCCCTTGTCGGGAACACTGAAGCTTTCTTT.

The V and J genes are TRBV25-1 and TRBJ1-1, with unresolved D. V dropped 2 bases and J dropped 4 bases, with 14 bases sitting between them. Germline V gives CDR1 MGHDK, CDR2 SYGVNS. The CDR3 length is 15 residues. CDR3 DNA: TGTGCCAGCAGTGAACAGGATTGGACTGTCACTGAAGCTTTCTTT. Translating gives CASSEQDWTVTEAFF.

The chain is built from TRBV10-3 and TRBJ2-3; 12 bases agree with TRBD2. CDR3 length: 19 amino acids. The V segment lost 8 bases and the J segment 0 bases; nucleotides outside the gene matches: 15. From germline, CDR1 is ENHRY and CDR2 SYGVKD. The CDR3 DNA follows: TGTGCCATCCGGCCTAGCGGGGGGGAAGGTGACAGAAGCACAGATACGCAGTATTTT. Amino acid sequence: CAIRPSGGEGDRSTDTQYF.

The chain is built from TRBV6-2 or TRBV6-3 and TRBJ2-3, with D hard to call. This CDR3 is built from 15 residues. The germline V gene has CDR1 MNHEY and CDR2 SVGEGT. V was cut by 1 base and J by 4 bases, with 12 bases left in between. The DNA for the CDR3 is TGTGCCAGCAGTTACTTCGGTGACGAGGCAGATACGCAGTATTTT. Encoded protein: CASSYFGDEADTQYF.

V and J are TRBV5-1 and TRBJ2-3, with D hard to call. This CDR3 spans 13 amino acids. Trimming shortened V by 5 bases and J by 1 base, and 8 bases separated the two germline ends. Germline V lookup: CDR1 SGHRS, CDR2 YFSETQ. CDR3 residues: CASRPQRTDTQYF. Here the CDR3 DNA reads TGCGCCAGCAGGCCACAGCGCACAGATACGCAGTATTTT. Full variable domain (remainder filled in from reference TRBV5-1 and TRBJ2-3): KAGVTQTPRYLIKTRGQQVTLSCSPISGHRSVSWYQQTPGQGLQFLFEYFSETQRNKGNFPGRFSGRQFSNSRSEMNVSTLELGDSALYLCASRPQRTDTQYFGPGTRLTVL.